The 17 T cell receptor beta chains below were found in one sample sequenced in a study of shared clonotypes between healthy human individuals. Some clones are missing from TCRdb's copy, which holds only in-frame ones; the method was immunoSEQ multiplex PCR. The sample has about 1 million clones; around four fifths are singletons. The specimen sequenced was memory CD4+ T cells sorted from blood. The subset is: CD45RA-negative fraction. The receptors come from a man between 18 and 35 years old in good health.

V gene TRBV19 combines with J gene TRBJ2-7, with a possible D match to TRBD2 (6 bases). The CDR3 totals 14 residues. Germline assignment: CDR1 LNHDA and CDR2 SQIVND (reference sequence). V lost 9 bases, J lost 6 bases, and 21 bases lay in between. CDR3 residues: CASRRDFAESEQYF. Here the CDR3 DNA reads TGTGCCAGCCGACGGGACTTCGCGGAAAGCGAGCAGTACTTC.

In nucleotides, the CDR3 is TGTGCCAGCAGCGTAGTTGGGCACCCCGGTGGCACAGATACGCAGTATTTT. This gives the protein CASSVVGHPGGTDTQYF. The gene calls are TRBV9 and TRBJ2-3, with no clear D. CDR1 is SGDLS, CDR2 YYNGEE, per germline. The V end lost 0 bases, the J end lost 1 base, and 15 bases lay between the germline ends. This CDR3 is 17 amino acids long. Variable domain in full (rest from reference TRBV9 and TRBJ2-3): DSGVTQTPKHLITATGQRVTLRCSPRSGDLSVYWYQQSLDQGLQFLIQYYNGEERAKGNILERFSAQQFPDLHSELNLSSLELGDSALYFCASSVVGHPGGTDTQYFGPGTRLTVL.

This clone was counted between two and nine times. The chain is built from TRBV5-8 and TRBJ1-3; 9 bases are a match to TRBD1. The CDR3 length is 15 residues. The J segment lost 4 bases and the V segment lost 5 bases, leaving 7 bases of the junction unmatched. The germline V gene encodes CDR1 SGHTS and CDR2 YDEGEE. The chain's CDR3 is CASRLQGANGNTIYF. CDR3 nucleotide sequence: TGTGCCAGCAGATTACAGGGGGCGAACGGAAACACCATATATTTT. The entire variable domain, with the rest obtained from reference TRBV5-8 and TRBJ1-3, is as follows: EAGVTQSPTHLIKTRGQQATLRCSPISGHTSVYWYQQALGLGLQFLLWYDEGEERNRGNFPPRFSGRQFPNYSSELNVNALELEDSALYLCASRLQGANGNTIYFGEGSWLTVV.

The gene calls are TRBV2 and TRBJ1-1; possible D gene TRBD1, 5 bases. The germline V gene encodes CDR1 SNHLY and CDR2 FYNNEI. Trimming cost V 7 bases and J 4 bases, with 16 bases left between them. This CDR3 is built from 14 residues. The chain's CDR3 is CASTEWGVATEAFF. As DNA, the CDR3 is TGTGCCAGCACCGAGTGGGGGGTCGCCACTGAAGCTTTCTTT.

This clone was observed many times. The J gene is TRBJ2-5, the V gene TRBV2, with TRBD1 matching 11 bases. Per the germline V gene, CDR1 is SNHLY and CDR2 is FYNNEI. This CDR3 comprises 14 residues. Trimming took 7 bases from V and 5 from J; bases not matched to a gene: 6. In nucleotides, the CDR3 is TGTGCCAGCAAGGGGACAGGGGGTCGGGAGACCCAGTACTTC. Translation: CASKGTGGRETQYF.

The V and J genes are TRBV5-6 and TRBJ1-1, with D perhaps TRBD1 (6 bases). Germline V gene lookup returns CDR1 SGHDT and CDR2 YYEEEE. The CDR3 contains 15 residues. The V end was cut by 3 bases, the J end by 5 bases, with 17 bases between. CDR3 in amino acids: CASSWGPGQRTEAFF. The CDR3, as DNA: TGTGCCAGCAGCTGGGGGCCGGGACAAAGGACTGAAGCTTTCTTT.

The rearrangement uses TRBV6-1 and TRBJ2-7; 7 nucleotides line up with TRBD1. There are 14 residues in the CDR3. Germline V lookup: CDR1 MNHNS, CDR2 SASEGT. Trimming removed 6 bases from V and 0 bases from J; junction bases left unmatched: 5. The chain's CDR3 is CASRPGQFSYEQYF. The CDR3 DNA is TGTGCCAGCAGACCGGGACAGTTCTCCTACGAGCAGTACTTC.

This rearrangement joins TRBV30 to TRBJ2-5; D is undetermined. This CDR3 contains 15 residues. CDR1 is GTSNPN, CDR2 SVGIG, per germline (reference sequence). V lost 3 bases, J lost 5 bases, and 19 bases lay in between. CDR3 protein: CAWRAGSIVKETQYF. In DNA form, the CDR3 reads TGTGCCTGGAGAGCAGGCTCCATCGTAAAGGAGACCCAGTACTTC.

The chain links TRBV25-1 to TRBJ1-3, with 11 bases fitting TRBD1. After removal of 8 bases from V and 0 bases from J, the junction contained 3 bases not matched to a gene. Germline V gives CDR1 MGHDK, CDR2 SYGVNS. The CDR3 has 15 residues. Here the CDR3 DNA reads TGTGCCAGCGGGGGACAGGGGGTCTCTGGAAACACCATATATTTT. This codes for CASGGQGVSGNTIYF.

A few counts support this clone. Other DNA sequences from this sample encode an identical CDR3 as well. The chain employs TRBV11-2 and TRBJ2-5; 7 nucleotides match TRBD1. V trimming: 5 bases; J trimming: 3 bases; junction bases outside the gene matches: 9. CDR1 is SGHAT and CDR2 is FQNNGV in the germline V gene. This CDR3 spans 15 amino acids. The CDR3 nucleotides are TGTGCCAGCAGCCCCATAGGGGGCAGGGAAGAGACCCAGTACTTC. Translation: CASSPIGGREETQYF.

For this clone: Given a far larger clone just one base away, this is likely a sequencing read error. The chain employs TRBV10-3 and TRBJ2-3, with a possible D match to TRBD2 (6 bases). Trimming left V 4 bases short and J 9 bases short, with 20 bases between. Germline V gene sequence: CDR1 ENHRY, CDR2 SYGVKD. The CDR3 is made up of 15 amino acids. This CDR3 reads CAISASQPAGITQYF. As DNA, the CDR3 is TGTGCCATCAGTGCAAGCCAACCAGCGGGCATAACGCAGTATTTT.

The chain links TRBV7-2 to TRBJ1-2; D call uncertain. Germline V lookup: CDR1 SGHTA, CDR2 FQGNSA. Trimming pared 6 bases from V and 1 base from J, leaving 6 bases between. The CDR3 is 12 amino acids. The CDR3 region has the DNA TGTGCCAGCAGGAGACTTAACTATGGCTACACCTTC. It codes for CASRRLNYGYTF.

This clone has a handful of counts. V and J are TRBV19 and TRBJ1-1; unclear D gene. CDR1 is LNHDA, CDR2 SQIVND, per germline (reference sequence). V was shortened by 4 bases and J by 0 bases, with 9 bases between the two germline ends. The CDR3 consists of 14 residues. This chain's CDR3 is CASSTSELNTEAFF. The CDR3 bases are TGTGCCAGTAGTACGTCTGAATTGAACACTGAAGCTTTCTTT.

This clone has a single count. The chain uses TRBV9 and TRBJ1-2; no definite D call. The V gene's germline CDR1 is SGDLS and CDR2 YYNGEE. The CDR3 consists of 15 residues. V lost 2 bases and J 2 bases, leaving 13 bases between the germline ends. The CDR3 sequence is CASSVSQAGNYGYTF. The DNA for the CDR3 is TGTGCCAGCAGCGTTAGCCAGGCGGGGAACTATGGCTACACCTTC.

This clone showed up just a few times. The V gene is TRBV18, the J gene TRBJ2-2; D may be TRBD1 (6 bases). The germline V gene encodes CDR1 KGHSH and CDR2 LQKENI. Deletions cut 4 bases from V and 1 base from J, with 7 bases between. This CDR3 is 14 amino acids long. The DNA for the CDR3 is TGTGCCAGCTCACGGACAGAGAACACCGGGGAGCTGTTTTTT. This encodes CASSRTENTGELFF. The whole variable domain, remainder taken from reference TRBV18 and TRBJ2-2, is NAGVMQNPRHLVRRRGQEARLRCSPMKGHSHVYWYRQLPEEGLKFMVYLQKENIIDESGMPKERFSAEFPKEGPSILRIQQVVRGDSAAYFCASSRTENTGELFFGEGSRLTVL.

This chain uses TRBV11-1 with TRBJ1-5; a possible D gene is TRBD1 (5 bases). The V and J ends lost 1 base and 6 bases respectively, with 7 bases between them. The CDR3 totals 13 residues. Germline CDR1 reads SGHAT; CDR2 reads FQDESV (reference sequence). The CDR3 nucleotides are TGTGCCAGCAGCTTAGACCAGGGTCAGCCCCAGCATTTT. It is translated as CASSLDQGQPQHF.

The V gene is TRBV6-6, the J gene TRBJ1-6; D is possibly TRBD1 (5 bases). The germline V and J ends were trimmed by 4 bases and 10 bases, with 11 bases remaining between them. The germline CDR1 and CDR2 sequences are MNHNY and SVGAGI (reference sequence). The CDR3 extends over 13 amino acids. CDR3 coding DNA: TGTGCCAGCAGTTGGGGGGGTGAATCACCCCTCCACTTT. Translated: CASSWGGESPLHF.